The rows below give T cell receptor beta chains drawn from one sample of a study of shared clonotypes between healthy human individuals. Sequencing used immunoSEQ multiplex PCR; TCRdb keeps in-frame clones, though not all of them. The table records roughly 2 million clones, approximately 95% of them present only once. The sequenced sample was naive CD4+ T cells sorted from blood. The receptor set was obtained from a man younger than 30 in good health. Both conserved end residues are part of each CDR3. The D gene is left open where the match is weak. Expanded clones are given a class, and other clones once, few, many or no size at all.

J gene | V gene | D gene | clone size | CDR3 protein | CDR3 DNA
TRBJ1-1 | TRBV5-4 | TRBD1 | - | CASRPGQLNTEAFF | TGTGCCAGCAGGCCGGGACAGCTGAACACTGAAGCTTTCTTT
TRBJ1-6 | TRBV4-1 | - | - | CASSQDRARRNSPLHF | TGCGCCAGCAGCCAAGACAGGGCCCGTCGTAATTCACCCCTCCACTTT
TRBJ1-5 | TRBV18 | - | - | CASSPGAPSNQPQHF | TGTGCCAGCTCACCCGGGGCTCCTAGCAATCAGCCCCAGCATTTT
TRBJ2-3 | TRBV6-1 | - | - | CASSGGTPPDTQYF | TGTGCCAGCAGTGGGGGGACCCCTCCAGATACGCAGTATTTT
TRBJ1-6 | TRBV6-1 | - | - | CASSGGFDSPLHF | TGTGCCAGCAGTGGGGGTTTCGATTCACCCCTCCACTTT
TRBJ1-2 | TRBV28 | - | - | CASMRQGLYGYTF | TGTGCCAGCATGAGGCAGGGGCTTTATGGCTACACCTTC
TRBJ2-3 | TRBV10-3 | TRBD1 | - | CAIQGATPSTDTQYF | TGTGCCATCCAGGGGGCCACCCCTAGCACAGATACGCAGTATTTT
TRBJ1-1 | TRBV19 | TRBD1 | - | CASIASGGANTEAFF | TGTGCCAGTATTGCGTCAGGGGGAGCGAACACTGAAGCTTTCTTT
TRBJ1-1 | TRBV30 | - | - | CAFKDTEAFF | TGTGCCTTCAAGGACACTGAAGCTTTCTTT
TRBJ1-5 | TRBV15 | - | - | CATAWTDDSNQPQHF | TGTGCCACCGCTTGGACGGATGATAGCAATCAGCCCCAGCATTTT
TRBJ2-6 | TRBV7-9 | TRBD1 | - | CASSPGQGLPGANVLTF | TGTGCCAGCAGCCCCGGACAGGGACTCCCTGGGGCCAACGTCCTGACTTTC
TRBJ1-4 | TRBV5-6 | - | - | CASSLDLKGINEKLFF | TGTGCCAGCAGCCTGGACCTCAAGGGAATTAATGAAAAACTGTTTTTT
TRBJ2-7 | TRBV6-1 | - | - | CASRWDGPYEQYF | TGTGCCAGTCGATGGGACGGACCCTACGAGCAGTACTTC
TRBJ1-5 | TRBV7-9 | - | few | CASTDTRGLSNQPQHF | TGTGCCAGCACGGACACCCGCGGGTTGAGCAATCAGCCCCAGCATTTT
TRBJ2-3 | TRBV5-4 | - | once | CASSRRQATTDTQYF | TGTGCCAGCAGCCGGAGACAGGCAACCACAGATACGCAGTATTTT
TRBJ1-2 | TRBV2 | - | - | CASSRDGLLGYTF | TGTGCCAGCAGTAGGGACGGCCTGCTGGGCTACACCTTC
TRBJ2-4 | TRBV6-1 | - | - | CASSEVKQGSDLAKNIQYF | TGTGCCAGCAGTGAAGTAAAGCAGGGTTCGGACTTGGCCAAAAACATTCAGTACTTC
TRBJ2-3 | TRBV9 | - | - | CASSVASGGSDTQYF | TGTGCCAGCAGCGTAGCCTCCGGGGGCTCAGATACGCAGTATTTT
TRBJ1-1 | TRBV2 | - | - | CASRNGLNTEAFF | TGTGCCAGCAGGAACGGCCTGAACACTGAAGCTTTCTTT
TRBJ2-7 | TRBV29-1 | - | once | CSVAGRLTPYEQYF | TGCAGCGTTGCGGGACGGCTTACCCCCTACGAGCAGTACTTC
TRBJ2-7 | TRBV15 | TRBD2 | - | CATSRDPTAGGSYEQYF | TGTGCCACCAGCAGAGATCCGACAGCGGGGGGTTCCTACGAGCAGTACTTC
TRBJ2-3 | TRBV2 | - | - | CASTAGFSTDTQYF | TGTGCCAGCACTGCAGGGTTCAGCACAGATACGCAGTATTTT
TRBJ1-2 | TRBV28 | - | - | CASRRNYGYTF | TGTGCCAGCAGACGCAACTATGGCTACACCTTC
TRBJ1-4 | TRBV5-1 | - | - | CASSLDEGRGEKLFF | TGCGCCAGCAGCTTGGATGAGGGGCGCGGGGAAAAACTGTTTTTT
TRBJ2-1 | TRBV5-6 | - | - | CASSFGTIYNEQFF | TGTGCCAGCAGCTTCGGGACAATCTACAATGAGCAGTTCTTC
TRBJ1-2 | TRBV27 | TRBD1 | - | CASSGQGALNGYTF | TGTGCCAGCAGCGGACAGGGGGCTTTGAATGGCTACACCTTC
TRBJ2-7 | TRBV27 | TRBD2 | once | CASSLRPSGPYEQYF | TGTGCCAGCAGTTTGCGTCCTAGCGGGCCCTACGAGCAGTACTTC
TRBJ2-7 | TRBV2 | TRBD1 | - | CASIQGASYEQYF | TGTGCCAGCATCCAGGGGGCTTCCTACGAGCAGTACTTC
TRBJ2-5 | TRBV9 | - | - | CASSVGPEGETQYF | TGTGCCAGCAGCGTTGGCCCGGAGGGAGAGACCCAGTACTTC
TRBJ2-1 | TRBV29-1 | TRBD2 | - | CSVAPLAGNEQFF | TGCAGCGTGGCCCCGCTAGCGGGGAATGAGCAGTTCTTC
TRBJ2-1 | TRBV6-5 | - | - | CASSYSEFNNEQFF | TGTGCCAGCAGTTACTCCGAATTTAACAATGAGCAGTTCTTC
TRBJ2-1 | TRBV11-3 | TRBD2 | - | CASSLDSGRAGNEQFF | TGTGCCAGCAGCCTTGACAGCGGGAGGGCGGGGAATGAGCAGTTCTTC